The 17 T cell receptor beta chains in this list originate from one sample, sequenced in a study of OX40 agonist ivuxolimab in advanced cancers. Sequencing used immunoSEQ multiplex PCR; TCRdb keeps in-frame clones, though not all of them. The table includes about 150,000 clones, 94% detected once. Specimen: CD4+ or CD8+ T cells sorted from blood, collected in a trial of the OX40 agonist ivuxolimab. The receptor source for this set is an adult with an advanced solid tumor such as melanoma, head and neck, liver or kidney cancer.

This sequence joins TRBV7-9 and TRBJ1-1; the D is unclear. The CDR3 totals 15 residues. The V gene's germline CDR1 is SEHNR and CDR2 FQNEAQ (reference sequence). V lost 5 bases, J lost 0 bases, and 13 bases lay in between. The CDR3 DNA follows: TGTGCCAGCAGCATTGGCTCTACAGTGAACACTGAAGCTTTCTTT. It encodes CASSIGSTVNTEAFF. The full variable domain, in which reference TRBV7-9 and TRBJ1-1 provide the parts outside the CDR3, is DTGVSQNPRHKITKRGQNVTFRCDPISEHNRLYWYRQTLGQGPEFLTYFQNEAQLEKSRLLSDRFSAERPKGSFSTLEIQRTEQGDSAMYLCASSIGSTVNTEAFFGQGTRLTVV.

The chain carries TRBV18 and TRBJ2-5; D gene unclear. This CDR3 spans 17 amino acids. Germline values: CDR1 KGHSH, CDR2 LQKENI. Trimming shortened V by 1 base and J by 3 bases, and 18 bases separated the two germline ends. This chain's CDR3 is CASSPLGSSNSKETQYF. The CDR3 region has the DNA TGTGCCAGCTCACCACTCGGAAGTAGTAACAGTAAAGAGACCCAGTACTTC.

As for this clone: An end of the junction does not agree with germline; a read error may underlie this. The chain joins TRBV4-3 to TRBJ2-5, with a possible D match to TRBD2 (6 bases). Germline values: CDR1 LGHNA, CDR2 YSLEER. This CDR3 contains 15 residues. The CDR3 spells CASSPDGGRREPQYF. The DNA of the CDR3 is TGCGCCAGCAGCCCGGACGGGGGAAGGCGAGAGCCCCAGTACTTC.

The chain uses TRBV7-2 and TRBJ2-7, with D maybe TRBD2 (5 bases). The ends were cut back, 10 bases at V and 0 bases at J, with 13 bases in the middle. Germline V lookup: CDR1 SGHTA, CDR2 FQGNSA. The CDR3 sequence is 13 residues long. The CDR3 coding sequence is TGTGCCACCTCGAAGAGGGACTCCTACGAGCAGTACTTC. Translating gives CATSKRDSYEQYF.

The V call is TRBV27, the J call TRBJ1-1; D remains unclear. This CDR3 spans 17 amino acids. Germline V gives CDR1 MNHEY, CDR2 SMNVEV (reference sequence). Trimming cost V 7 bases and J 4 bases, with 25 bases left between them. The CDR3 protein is CASKKYSVSGVGTEAFF. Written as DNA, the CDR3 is TGTGCCAGCAAAAAGTATTCGGTGTCCGGGGTGGGCACTGAAGCTTTCTTT.

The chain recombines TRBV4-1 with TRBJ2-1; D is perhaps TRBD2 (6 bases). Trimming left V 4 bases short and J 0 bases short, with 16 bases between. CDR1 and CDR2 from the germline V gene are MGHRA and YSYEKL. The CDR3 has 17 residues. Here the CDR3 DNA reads TGCGCCAGCAGCCCCCTGAAGCGGGTGCGCTCCTACAATGAGCAGTTCTTC. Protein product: CASSPLKRVRSYNEQFF.

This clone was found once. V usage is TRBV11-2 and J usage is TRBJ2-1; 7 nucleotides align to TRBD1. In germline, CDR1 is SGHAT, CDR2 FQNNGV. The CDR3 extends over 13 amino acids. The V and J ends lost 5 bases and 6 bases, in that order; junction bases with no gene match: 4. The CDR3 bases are TGTGCCAGCAGCCTCGACAGGGCCAATGAGCAGTTCTTC. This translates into CASSLDRANEQFF.

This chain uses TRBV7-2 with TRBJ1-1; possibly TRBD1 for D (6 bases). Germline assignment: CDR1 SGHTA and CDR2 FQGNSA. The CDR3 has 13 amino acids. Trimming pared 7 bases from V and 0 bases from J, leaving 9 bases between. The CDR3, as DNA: TGTGCCAGCAACAGGGAGATGAACACTGAAGCTTTCTTT. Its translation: CASNREMNTEAFF.

CDR3 residues: CASSQGMSALLSYEQYF. CDR3 nucleotide sequence: TGCGCCAGCAGCCAAGGGATGTCCGCGCTCCTCTCCTACGAGCAGTACTTC. The rearrangement uses TRBV4-1 and TRBJ2-7; D remains unclear. This CDR3 is 17 amino acids long. Germline CDR1 reads MGHRA; CDR2 reads YSYEKL. The V end was cut by 1 base, the J end by 0 bases, with 16 bases between.

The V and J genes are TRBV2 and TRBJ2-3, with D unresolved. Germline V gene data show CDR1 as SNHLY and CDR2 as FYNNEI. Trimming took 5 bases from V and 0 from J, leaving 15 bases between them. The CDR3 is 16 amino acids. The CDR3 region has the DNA TGTGCCAGCAGTCTGACGTGGCCTCCTAGCACAGATACGCAGTATTTT. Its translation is CASSLTWPPSTDTQYF.

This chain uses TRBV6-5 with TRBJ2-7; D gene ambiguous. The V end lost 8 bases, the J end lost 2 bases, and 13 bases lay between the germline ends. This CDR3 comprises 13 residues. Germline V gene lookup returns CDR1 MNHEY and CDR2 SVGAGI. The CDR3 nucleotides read TGTGCCAGCTTTGCGGAATCCCCCTACGAGCAGTACTTC. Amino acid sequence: CASFAESPYEQYF.

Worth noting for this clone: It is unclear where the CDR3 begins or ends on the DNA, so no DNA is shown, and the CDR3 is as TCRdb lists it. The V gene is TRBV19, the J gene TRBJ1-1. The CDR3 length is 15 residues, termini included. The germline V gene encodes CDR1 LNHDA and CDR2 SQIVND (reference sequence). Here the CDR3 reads CASTSGGAMNTEAFF.

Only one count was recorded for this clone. DNA of the CDR3: TGTGCCAGCAGCTTAGGACAGGGCAAAACTGGAAACACCATATATTTT. It specifies CASSLGQGKTGNTIYF. This chain uses TRBV7-8 with TRBJ1-3; TRBD1 agrees at 7 bases. The germline CDR1 and CDR2 sequences are SGHVS and FQNEAQ. J gave up 2 bases and V 1 base, and 5 bases lay outside the gene matches. The CDR3 totals 16 residues. Full variable domain (rest looked up from reference TRBV7-8 and TRBJ1-3): GAGVSQSPRYKVAKRGQDVALRCDPISGHVSLFWYQQALGQGPEFLTYFQNEAQLDKSGLPSDRFFAERPEGSVSTLKIQRTQQEDSAVYLCASSLGQGKTGNTIYFGEGSWLTVV.

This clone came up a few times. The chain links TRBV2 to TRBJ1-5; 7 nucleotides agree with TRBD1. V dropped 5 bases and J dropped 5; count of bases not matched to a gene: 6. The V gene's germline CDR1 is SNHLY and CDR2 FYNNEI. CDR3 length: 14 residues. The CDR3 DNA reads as TGTGCCAGCAGTACAGGGGCGAGGTATCAGCCCCAGCATTTT. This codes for CASSTGARYQPQHF.

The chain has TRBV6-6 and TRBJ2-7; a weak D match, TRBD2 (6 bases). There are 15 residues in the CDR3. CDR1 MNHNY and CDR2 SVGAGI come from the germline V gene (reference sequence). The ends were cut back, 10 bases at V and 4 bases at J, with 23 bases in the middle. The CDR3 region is CAKRRTGETLYEQYF. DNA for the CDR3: TGTGCCAAGCGTCGGACGGGAGAGACTCTTTACGAGCAGTACTTC.

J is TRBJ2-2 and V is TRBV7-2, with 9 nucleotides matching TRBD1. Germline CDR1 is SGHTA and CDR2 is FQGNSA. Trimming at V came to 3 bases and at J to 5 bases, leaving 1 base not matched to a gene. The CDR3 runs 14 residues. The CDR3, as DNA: TGTGCCAGCAGCTTTGGACAGGGGACCGGGGAGCTGTTTTTT. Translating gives CASSFGQGTGELFF.

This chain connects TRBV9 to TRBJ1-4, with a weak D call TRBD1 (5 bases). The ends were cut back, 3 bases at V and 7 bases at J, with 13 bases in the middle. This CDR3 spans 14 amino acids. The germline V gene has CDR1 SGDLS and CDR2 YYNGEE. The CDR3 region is CASSAGTAREKLFF. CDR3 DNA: TGTGCCAGCAGCGCCGGGACGGCCCGTGAAAAACTGTTTTTT.